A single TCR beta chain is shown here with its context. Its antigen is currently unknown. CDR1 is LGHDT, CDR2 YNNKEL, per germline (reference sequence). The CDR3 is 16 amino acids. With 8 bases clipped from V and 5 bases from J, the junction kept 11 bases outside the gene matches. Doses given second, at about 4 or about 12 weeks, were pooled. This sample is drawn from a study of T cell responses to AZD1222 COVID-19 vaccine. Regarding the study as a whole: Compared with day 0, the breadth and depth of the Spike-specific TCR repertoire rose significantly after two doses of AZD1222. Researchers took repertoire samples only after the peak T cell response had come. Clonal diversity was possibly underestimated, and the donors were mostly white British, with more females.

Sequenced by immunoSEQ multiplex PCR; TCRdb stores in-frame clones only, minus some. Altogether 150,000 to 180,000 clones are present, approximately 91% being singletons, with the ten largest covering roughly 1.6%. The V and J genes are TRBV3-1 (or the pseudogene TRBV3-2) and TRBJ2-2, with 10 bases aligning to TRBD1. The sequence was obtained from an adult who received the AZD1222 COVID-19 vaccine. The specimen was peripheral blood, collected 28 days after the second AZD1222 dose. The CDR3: CASARSDRGRTGELFF. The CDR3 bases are TGTGCCAGCGCGCGCAGCGACAGGGGGCGAACCGGGGAGCTGTTTTTT.